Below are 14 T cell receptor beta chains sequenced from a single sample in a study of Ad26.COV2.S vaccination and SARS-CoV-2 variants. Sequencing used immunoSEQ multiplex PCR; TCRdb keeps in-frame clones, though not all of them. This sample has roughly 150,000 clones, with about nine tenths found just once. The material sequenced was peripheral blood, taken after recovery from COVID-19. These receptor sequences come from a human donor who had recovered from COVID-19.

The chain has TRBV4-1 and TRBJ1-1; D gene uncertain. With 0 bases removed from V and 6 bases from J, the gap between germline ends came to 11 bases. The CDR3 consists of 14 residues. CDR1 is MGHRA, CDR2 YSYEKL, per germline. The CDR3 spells CASSQDEGKAEAFF. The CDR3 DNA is TGCGCCAGCAGCCAAGATGAAGGGAAGGCTGAAGCTTTCTTT.

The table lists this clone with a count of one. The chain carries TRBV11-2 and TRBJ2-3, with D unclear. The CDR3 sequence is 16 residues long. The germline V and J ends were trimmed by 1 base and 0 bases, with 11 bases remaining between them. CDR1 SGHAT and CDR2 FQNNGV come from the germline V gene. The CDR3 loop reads CASSLGGRSSTDTQYF. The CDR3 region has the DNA TGTGCCAGCAGCTTAGGAGGTCGGTCTAGCACAGATACGCAGTATTTT. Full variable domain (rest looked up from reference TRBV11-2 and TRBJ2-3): EAGVAQSPRYKIIEKRQSVAFWCNPISGHATLYWYQQILGQGPKLLIQFQNNGVVDDSQLPKDRFSAERLKGVDSTLKIQPAKLEDSAVYLCASSLGGRSSTDTQYFGPGTRLTVL.

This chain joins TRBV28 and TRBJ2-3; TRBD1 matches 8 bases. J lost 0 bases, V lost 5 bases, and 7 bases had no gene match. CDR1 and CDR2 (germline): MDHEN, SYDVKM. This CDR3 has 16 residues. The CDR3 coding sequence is TGTGCCAGCAGTAGTCGGACAGGGTGGAGCACAGATACGCAGTATTTT. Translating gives CASSSRTGWSTDTQYF.

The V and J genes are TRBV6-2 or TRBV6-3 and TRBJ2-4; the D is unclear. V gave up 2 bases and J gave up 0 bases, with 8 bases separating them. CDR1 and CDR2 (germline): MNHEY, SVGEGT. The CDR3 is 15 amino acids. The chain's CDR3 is CASSYAVVAKNIQYF. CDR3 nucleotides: TGTGCCAGCAGTTACGCAGTTGTAGCCAAAAACATTCAGTACTTC.

CDR3 region: CASTFRGDRSHF. CDR3 nucleotide sequence: TGCGCCAGCACCTTCCGCGGGGACAGATCACATTTT. This sequence joins TRBV10-1 and TRBJ1-5; the match to TRBD1 covers 7 bases. This CDR3 region has 12 residues. J lost 16 bases, V lost 7 bases, and 13 bases had no gene match. Per germline, CDR1 WNHNN and CDR2 SYGVQD (reference sequence).

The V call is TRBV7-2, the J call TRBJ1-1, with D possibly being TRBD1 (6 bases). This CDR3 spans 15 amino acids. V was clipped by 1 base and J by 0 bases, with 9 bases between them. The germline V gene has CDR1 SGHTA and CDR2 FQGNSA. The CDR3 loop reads CASSLEGGMNTEAFF. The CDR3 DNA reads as TGTGCCAGCAGCTTAGAGGGGGGCATGAACACTGAAGCTTTCTTT.

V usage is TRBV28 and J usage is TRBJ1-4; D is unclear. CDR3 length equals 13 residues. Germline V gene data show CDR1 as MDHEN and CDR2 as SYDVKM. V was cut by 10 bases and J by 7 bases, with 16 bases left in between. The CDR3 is CATSLGGGEKLFF. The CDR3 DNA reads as TGTGCCACCTCGCTGGGTGGCGGTGAAAAACTGTTTTTT.

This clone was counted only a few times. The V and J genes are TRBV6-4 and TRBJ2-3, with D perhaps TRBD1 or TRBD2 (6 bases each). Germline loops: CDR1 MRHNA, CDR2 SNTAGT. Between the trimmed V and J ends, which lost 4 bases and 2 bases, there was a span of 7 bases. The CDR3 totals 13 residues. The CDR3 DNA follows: TGTGCCAGCAGTGGGGGGGCCACAGATACGCAGTATTTT. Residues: CASSGGATDTQYF.

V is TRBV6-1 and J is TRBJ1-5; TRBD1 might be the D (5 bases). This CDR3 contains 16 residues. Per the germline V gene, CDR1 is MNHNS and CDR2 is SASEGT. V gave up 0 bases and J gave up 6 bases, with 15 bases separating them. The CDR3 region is CASSEARVTGGQPQHF. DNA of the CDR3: TGTGCCAGCAGTGAAGCTAGGGTGACGGGGGGTCAGCCCCAGCATTTT.

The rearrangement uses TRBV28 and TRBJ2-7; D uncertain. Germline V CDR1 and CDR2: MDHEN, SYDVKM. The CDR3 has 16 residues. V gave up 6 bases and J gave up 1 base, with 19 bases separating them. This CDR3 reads CASSSIRAPRSYEQYF. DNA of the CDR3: TGTGCCAGCAGCTCCATCCGGGCGCCGAGGTCCTACGAGCAGTACTTC. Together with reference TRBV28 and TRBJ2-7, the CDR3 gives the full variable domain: DVKVTQSSRYLVKRTGEKVFLECVQDMDHENMFWYRQDPGLGLRLIYFSYDVKMKEKGDIPEGYSVSREKKERFSLILESASTNQTSMYLCASSSIRAPRSYEQYFGPGTRLTVT.

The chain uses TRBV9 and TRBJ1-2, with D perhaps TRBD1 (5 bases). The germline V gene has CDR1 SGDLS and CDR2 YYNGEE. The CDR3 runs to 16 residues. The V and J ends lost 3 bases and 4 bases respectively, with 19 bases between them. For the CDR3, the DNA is TGTGCCAGCAGCGCCCTCTCCCGGGGCTACGGCTATGGCTACACCTTC. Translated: CASSALSRGYGYGYTF.

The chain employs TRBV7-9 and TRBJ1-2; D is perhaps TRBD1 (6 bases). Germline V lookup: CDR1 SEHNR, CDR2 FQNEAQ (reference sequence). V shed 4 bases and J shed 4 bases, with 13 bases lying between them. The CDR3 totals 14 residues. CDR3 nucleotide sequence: TGTGCCAGCAGCTCAGGGGCGTTATCCTATGGCTACACCTTC. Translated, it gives CASSSGALSYGYTF. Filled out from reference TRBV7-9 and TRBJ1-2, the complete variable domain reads DTGVSQNPRHKITKRGQNVTFRCDPISEHNRLYWYRQTLGQGPEFLTYFQNEAQLEKSRLLSDRFSAERPKGSFSTLEIQRTEQGDSAMYLCASSSGALSYGYTFGSGTRLTVV.

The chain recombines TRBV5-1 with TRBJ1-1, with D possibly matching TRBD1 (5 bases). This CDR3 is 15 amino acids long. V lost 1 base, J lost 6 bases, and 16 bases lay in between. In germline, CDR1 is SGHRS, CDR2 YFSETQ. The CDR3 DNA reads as TGCGCCAGCAGCTTGTCGACCGGGGCGCTCGCTGAAGCTTTCTTT. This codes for CASSLSTGALAEAFF.

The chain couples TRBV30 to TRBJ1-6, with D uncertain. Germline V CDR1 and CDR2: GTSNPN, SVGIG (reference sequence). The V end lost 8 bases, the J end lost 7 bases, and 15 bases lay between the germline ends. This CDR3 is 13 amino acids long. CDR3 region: CARADGWNSPLHF. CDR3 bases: TGTGCCCGAGCCGACGGATGGAATTCACCCCTCCACTTT.